One sample yielded the 7 T cell receptor beta chains listed below, sequenced in a study of T cell responses to AZD1222 COVID-19 vaccine. Sequenced by immunoSEQ multiplex PCR; TCRdb stores in-frame clones only, minus some. The sample lists approximately 96,000 clones, about nine tenths occurring once. This specimen consisted of peripheral blood, obtained 28 days after the second AZD1222 dose. The receptor source for this set is an adult who received the AZD1222 COVID-19 vaccine.

This clone appeared once. The chain carries TRBV21-1 and TRBJ2-1; the tabulated D call, TRBD2, remains unverified against the DNA. TRBV21-1 is labeled a pseudogene. The CDR3 extends over 16 amino acids. CDR3 in amino acids: CASSKDPGKVSHEQFF. The CDR3 DNA follows: TGTGCCAGCAGCAAAGACCCGGGTAAGGTTTCTCATGAGCAGTTCTTC.

Of note for this clone: Other nucleotide sequences from this sample produce the same CDR3. V usage is TRBV6-5 and J usage is TRBJ1-2; D is unclear. CDR3 size: 13 residues. The V gene's germline CDR1 is MNHEY and CDR2 SVGAGI. The germline V and J ends were trimmed by 6 bases and 2 bases, with 10 bases remaining between them. This CDR3 is CASSLAPNYGYTF. Here the CDR3 DNA reads TGTGCCAGCAGCTTGGCACCCAACTATGGCTACACCTTC.

This chain connects TRBV19 to TRBJ1-5, with 7 nucleotides matching TRBD1. V lost 1 base, J lost 9 bases, and 6 bases stayed unmatched. CDR3 length: 14 amino acids. From germline, CDR1 is LNHDA and CDR2 SQIVND (reference sequence). CDR3 bases: TGTGCCAGTAGTATAGTGGAGGGGGCGACGCCCCAGCATTTT. Translating it yields CASSIVEGATPQHF.

This chain connects TRBV7-2 to TRBJ2-7, with a possible D match to TRBD1 (5 bases). V was clipped by 1 base and J by 2 bases, with 12 bases between them. This CDR3 comprises 15 residues. CDR1 SGHTA and CDR2 FQGNSA come from the germline V gene. CDR3 amino acids: CASSLGGPGPYEQYF. The DNA of the CDR3 is TGTGCCAGCAGCTTAGGGGGCCCAGGGCCCTACGAGCAGTACTTC.

For this clone: Distinct nucleotide sequences in the sample also encode this CDR3. This chain uses TRBV30 with TRBJ1-2; D remains ambiguous. V was trimmed by 0 bases and J by 0 bases, leaving 5 bases between them. This CDR3 region has 13 residues. CDR1 is GTSNPN and CDR2 is SVGIG in the germline V gene (reference sequence). Written as DNA, the CDR3 is TGTGCCTGGAGTGTCGGACCTAACTATGGCTACACCTTC. Protein: CAWSVGPNYGYTF. The whole variable domain, filled in from reference TRBV30 and TRBJ1-2, reads SQTIHQWPATLVQPVGSPLSLECTVEGTSNPNLYWYRQAAGRGLQLLFYSVGIGQISSEVPQNLSASRPQDRQFILSSKKLLLSDSGFYLCAWSVGPNYGYTFGSGTRLTVV.

The chain carries TRBV4-2 and TRBJ1-3; tentative D call: TRBD1 (5 bases). In germline, CDR1 is LGHNA, CDR2 YNFKEQ. The CDR3 sequence is 15 residues long. V was cut by 3 bases and J by 7 bases, with 16 bases left in between. CDR3 sequence reads: CASSHQGGGWNTIYF. CDR3 sequence (DNA): TGTGCCAGCAGCCATCAGGGTGGCGGGTGGAACACCATATATTTT.

This sequence joins TRBV28 and TRBJ1-2; no clear D. With 2 bases removed from V and 6 bases from J, the gap between germline ends came to 7 bases. The CDR3 covers 12 residues. The germline V gene has CDR1 MDHEN and CDR2 SYDVKM. The CDR3 protein is CASSLLADGYTF. CDR3 DNA sequence: TGTGCCAGCAGTTTACTGGCAGATGGCTACACCTTC.